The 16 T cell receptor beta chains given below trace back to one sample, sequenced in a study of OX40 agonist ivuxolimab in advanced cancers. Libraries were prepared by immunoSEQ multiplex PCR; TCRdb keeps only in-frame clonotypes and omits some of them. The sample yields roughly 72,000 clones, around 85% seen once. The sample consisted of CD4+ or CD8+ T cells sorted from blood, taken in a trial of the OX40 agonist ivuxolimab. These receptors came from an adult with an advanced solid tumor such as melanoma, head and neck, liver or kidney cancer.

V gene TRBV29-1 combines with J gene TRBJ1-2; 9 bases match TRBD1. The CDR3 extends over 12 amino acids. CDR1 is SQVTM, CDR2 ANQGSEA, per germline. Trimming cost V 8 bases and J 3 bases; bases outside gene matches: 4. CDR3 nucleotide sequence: TGCAGCCTTCGGACAGGGGACTATGGCTACACCTTC. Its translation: CSLRTGDYGYTF.

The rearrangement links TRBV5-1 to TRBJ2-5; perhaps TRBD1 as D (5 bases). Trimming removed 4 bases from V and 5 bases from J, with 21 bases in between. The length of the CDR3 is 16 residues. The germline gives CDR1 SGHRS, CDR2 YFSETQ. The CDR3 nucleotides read TGCGCCAGCAGCCCATATATTGGGGCAGAAACCGAGACCCAGTACTTC. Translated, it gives CASSPYIGAETETQYF.

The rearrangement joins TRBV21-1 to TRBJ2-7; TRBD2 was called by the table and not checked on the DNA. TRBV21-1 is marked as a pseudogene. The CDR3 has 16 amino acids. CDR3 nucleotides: TGTGCCAGCAGCCAGAATCGACTAGCGGGGATCTACGAGCAGTACTTC. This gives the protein CASSQNRLAGIYEQYF.

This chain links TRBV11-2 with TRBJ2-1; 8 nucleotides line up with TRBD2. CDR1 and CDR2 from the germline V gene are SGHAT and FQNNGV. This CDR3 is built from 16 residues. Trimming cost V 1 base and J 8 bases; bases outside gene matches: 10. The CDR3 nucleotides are TGTGCCAGCAGCTTAGTCGGTAGCGGGACTGTGTATGAGCAGTTCTTC. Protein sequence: CASSLVGSGTVYEQFF.

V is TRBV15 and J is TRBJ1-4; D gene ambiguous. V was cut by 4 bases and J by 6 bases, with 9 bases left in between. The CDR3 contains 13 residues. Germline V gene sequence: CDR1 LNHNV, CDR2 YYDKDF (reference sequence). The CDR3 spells CATSTRPYEKLFF. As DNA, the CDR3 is TGTGCCACCAGCACAAGACCGTATGAAAAACTGTTTTTT.

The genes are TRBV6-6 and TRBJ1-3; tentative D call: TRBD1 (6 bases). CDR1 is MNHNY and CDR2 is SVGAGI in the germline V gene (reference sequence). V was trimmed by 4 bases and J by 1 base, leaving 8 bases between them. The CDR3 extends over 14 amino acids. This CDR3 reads CASSLTGSGNTIYF. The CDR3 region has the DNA TGTGCCAGCAGTTTAACAGGGTCTGGAAACACCATATATTTT.

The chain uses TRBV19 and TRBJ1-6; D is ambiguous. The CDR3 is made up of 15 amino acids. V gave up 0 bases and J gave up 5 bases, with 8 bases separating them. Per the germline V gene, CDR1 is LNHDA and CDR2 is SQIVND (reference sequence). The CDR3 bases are TGTGCCAGTAGTATAGAAGGCCCAGATAATTCACCCCTCCACTTT. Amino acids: CASSIEGPDNSPLHF.

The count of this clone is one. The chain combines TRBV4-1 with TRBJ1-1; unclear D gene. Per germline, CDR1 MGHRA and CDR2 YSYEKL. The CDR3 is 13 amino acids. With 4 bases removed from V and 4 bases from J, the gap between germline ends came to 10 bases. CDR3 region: CASSRLGFTEAFF. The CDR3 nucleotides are TGCGCCAGCAGCCGACTAGGGTTCACTGAAGCTTTCTTT.

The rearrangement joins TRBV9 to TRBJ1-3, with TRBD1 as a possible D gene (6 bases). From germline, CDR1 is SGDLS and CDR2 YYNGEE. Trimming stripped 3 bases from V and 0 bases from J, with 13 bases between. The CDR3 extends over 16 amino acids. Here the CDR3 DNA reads TGTGCCAGCAGCGCCTTAGGACAGTACTCTGGAAACACCATATATTTT. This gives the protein CASSALGQYSGNTIYF.

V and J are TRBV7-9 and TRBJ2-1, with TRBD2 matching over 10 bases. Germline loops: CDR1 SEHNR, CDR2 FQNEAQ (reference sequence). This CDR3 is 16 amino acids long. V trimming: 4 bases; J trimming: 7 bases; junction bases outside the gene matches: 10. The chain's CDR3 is CASSSWLAGVGNEQFF. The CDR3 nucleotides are TGTGCCAGCAGCTCGTGGCTAGCGGGAGTGGGGAATGAGCAGTTCTTC.

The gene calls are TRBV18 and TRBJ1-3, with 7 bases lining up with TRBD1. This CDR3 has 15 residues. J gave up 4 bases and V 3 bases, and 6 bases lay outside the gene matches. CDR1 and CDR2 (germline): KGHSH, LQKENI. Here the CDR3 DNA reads TGTGCCAGCTCACCCAACCGGGACAGCGGAAACACCATATATTTT. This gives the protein CASSPNRDSGNTIYF. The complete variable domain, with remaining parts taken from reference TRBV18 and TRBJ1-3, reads NAGVMQNPRHLVRRRGQEARLRCSPMKGHSHVYWYRQLPEEGLKFMVYLQKENIIDESGMPKERFSAEFPKEGPSILRIQQVVRGDSAAYFCASSPNRDSGNTIYFGEGSWLTVV.

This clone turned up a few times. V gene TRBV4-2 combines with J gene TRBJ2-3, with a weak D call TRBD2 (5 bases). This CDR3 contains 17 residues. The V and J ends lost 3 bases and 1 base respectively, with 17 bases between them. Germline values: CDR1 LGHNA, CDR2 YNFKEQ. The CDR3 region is CASSQGIVGSGTDTQYF. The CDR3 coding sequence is TGTGCCAGCAGCCAGGGCATAGTAGGGAGCGGCACAGATACGCAGTATTTT.

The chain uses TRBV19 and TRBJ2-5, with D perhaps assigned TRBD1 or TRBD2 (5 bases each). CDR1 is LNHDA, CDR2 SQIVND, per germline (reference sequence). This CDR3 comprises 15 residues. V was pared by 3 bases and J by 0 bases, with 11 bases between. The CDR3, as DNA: TGTGCCAGTAGTATCAGCGGACATAACCAAGAGACCCAGTACTTC. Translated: CASSISGHNQETQYF.

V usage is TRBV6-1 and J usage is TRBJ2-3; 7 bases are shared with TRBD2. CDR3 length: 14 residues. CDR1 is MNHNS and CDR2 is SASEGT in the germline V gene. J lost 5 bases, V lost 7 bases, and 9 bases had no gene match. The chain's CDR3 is CASTSGASGDTQYF. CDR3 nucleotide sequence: TGTGCCAGCACCAGCGGGGCATCGGGAGATACGCAGTATTTT.

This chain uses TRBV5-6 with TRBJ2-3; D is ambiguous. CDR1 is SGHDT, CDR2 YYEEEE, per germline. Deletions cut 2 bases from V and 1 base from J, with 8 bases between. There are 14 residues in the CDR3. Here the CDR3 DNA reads TGTGCCAGCAGCTTAGTAAGCGGCACAGATACGCAGTATTTT. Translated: CASSLVSGTDTQYF. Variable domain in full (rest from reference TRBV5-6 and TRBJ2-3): DAGVTQSPTHLIKTRGQQVTLRCSPKSGHDTVSWYQQALGQGPQFIFQYYEEEERQRGNFPDRFSGHQFPNYSSELNVNALLLGDSALYLCASSLVSGTDTQYFGPGTRLTVL.

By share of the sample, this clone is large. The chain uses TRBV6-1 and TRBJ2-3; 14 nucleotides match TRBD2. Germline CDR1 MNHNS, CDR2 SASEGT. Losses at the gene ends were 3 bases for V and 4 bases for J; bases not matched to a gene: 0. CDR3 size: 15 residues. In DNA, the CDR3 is TGTGCCAGCAGTGAGACTAGCGGGGGGGCAGATACGCAGTATTTT. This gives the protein CASSETSGGADTQYF.